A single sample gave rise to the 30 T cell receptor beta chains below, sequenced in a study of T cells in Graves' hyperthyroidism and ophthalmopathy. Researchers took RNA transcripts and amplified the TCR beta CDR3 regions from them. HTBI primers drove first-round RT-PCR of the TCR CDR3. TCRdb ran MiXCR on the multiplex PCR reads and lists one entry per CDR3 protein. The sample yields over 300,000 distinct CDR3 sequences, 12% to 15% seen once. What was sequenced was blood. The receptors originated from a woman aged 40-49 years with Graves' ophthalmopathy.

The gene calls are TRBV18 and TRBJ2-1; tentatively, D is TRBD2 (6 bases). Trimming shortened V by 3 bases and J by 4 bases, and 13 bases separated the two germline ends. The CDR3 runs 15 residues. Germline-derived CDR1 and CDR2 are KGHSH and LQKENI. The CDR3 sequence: CASSPLLAVYNEQFF. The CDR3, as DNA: TGTGCCAGCTCACCGCTACTAGCAGTGTACAATGAGCAGTTCTTC.

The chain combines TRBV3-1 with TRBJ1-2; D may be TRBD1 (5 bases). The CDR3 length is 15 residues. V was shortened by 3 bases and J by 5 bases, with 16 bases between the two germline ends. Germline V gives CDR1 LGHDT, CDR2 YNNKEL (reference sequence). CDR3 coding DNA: TGTGCCAGCAGCCACGATAGGGGCGCAAGGTATGGCTACACCTTC. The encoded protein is CASSHDRGARYGYTF.

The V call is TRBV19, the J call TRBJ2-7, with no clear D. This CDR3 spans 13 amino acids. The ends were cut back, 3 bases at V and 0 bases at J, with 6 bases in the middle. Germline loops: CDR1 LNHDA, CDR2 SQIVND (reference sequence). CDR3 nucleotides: TGTGCCAGTAGTATGGCCAGCTCCTACGAGCAGTACTTC. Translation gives CASSMASSYEQYF.

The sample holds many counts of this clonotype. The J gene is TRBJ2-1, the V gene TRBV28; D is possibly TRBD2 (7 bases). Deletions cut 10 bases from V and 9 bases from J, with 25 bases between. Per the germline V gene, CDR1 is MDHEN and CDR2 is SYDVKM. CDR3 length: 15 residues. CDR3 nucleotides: TGTGCCACCTACTTCTCCGGGCGGGGGCTAAGTGAGCAGTTCTTC. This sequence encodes CATYFSGRGLSEQFF.

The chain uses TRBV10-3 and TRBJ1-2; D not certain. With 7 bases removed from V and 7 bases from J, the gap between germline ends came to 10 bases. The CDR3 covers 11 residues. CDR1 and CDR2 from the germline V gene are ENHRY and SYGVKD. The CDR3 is CAINSGGGYTF. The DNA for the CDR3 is TGTGCCATCAATTCAGGCGGTGGCTACACCTTC.

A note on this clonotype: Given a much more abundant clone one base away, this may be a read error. The CDR3 spells CASTIGLATYNEQYF. The DNA of the CDR3 is TGTGCCAGCACCATCGGACTAGCTACCTACAATGAGCAGTACTTC. The chain uses TRBV7-9 and TRBJ2-1, with TRBD2 matching over 8 bases. The DNA end is a closer match to TRBJ2-7, so the J assignment may be wrong. CDR1 and CDR2 (germline): SEHNR, FQNEAQ (reference sequence). The CDR3 has 15 residues.

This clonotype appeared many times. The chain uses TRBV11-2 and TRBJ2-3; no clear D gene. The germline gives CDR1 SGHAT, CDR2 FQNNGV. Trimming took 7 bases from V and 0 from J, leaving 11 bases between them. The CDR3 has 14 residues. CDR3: CASKRDPSTDTQYF. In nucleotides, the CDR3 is TGTGCCAGCAAACGTGACCCTAGCACAGATACGCAGTATTTT.

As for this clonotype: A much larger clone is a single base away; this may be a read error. The DNA for the CDR3 is TGCAATGCTATACGACCTGGACGCAACACTGAAGCTTTCTTT. Amino acids: CNAIRPGRNTEAFF. The chain joins TRBV20-1 to TRBJ1-1; unclear D gene. CDR3 length: 14 residues. Germline V lookup: CDR1 DFQATT, CDR2 SNEGSKA (reference sequence).

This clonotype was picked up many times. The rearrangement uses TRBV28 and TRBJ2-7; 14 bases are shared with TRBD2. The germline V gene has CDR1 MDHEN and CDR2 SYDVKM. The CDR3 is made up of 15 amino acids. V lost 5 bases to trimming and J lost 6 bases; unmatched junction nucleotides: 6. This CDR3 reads CASSRLAGGVVEQYF. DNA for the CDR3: TGTGCCAGCAGTAGACTAGCGGGAGGGGTGGTCGAGCAGTACTTC.

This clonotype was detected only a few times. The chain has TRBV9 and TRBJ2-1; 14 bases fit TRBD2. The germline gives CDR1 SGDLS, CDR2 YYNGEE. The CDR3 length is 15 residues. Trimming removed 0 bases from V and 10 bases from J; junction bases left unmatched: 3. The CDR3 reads CASSVEGLAGGEQFF. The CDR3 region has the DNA TGTGCCAGCAGCGTAGAAGGACTAGCGGGAGGCGAGCAGTTCTTC.

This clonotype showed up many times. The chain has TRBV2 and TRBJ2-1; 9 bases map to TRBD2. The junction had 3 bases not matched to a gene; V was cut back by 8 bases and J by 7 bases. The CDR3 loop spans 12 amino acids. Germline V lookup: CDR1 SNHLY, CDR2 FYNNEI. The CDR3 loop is CASQGLANEQFF. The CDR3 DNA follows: TGTGCCAGCCAAGGACTAGCGAATGAGCAGTTCTTC.

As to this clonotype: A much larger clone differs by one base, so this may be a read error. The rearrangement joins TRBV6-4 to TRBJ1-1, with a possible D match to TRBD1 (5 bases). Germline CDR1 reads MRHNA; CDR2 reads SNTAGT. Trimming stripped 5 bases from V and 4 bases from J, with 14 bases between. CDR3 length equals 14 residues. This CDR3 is CASSWGGGSTEAFF. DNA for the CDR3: TGTGCCAGCAGTTGGGGGGGAGGAAGCACTGAAGCTTTCTTT.

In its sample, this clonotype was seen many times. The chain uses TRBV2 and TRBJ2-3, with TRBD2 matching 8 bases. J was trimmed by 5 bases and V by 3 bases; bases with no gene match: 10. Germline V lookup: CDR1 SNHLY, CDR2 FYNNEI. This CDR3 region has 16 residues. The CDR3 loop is CASSDIERGFGDTQYF. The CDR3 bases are TGTGCCAGCAGTGATATCGAGCGGGGGTTTGGAGATACGCAGTATTTT.

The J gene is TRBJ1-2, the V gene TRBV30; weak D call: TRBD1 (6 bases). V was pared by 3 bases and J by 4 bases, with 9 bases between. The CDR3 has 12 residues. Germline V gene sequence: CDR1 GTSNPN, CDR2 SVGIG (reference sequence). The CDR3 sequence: CAWRQGSYGYTF. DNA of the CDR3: TGTGCCTGGAGACAGGGATCCTATGGCTACACCTTC.

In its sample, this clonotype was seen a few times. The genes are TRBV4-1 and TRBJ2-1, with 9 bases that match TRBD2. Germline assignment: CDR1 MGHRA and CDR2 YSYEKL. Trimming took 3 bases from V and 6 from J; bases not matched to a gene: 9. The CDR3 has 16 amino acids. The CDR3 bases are TGCGCCAGCAGCCAGCCCGTTAGCGGGAGAAGCAATGAGCAGTTCTTC. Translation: CASSQPVSGRSNEQFF.

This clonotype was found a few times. The CDR3 region has the DNA TGTGCCAGCAGCTCCGCCGAGACAGACACTGAAGCTTTCTTT. Encoded protein: CASSSAETDTEAFF. This chain joins TRBV13 and TRBJ1-1, with TRBD1 as a possible D gene (5 bases). The CDR3 totals 14 residues. Deletions cut 4 bases from V and 3 bases from J, with 12 bases between. CDR1 is PRHDT, CDR2 FYEKMQ, per germline (reference sequence).

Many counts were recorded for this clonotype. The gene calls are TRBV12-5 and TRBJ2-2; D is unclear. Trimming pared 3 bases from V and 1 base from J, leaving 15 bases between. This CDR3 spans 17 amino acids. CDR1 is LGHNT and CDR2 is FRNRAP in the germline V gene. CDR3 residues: CASGFPGEKRNTGELFF. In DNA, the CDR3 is TGTGCTAGTGGTTTTCCTGGAGAAAAGAGGAACACCGGGGAGCTGTTTTTT. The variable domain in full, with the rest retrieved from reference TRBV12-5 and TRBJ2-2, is DARVTQTPRHKVTEMGQEVTMRCQPILGHNTVFWYRQTMMQGLELLAYFRNRAPLDDSGMPKDRFSAEMPDATLATLKIQPSEPRDSAVYFCASGFPGEKRNTGELFFGEGSRLTVL.

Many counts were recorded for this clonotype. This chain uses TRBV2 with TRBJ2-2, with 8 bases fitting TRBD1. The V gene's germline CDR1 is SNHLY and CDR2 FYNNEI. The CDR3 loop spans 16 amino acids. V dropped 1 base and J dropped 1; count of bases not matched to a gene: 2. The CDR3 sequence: CASSEGGQGNTGELFF. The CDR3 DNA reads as TGTGCCAGCAGTGAAGGTGGACAGGGGAACACCGGGGAGCTGTTTTTT.

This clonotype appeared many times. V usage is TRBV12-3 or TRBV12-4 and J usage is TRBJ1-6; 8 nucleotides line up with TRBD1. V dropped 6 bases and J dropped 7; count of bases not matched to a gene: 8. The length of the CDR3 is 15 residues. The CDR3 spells CASRPNTGGNSPLHF. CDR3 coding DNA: TGTGCCAGCAGGCCTAATACAGGGGGGAATTCACCCCTCCACTTT.

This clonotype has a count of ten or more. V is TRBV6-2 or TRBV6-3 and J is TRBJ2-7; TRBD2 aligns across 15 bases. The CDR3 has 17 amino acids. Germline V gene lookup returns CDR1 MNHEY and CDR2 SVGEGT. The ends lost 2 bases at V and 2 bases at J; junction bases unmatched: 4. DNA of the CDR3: TGTGCCAGCAGTTACAAGGGACTAGCGGGAGGCCCCTACGAGCAGTACTTC. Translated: CASSYKGLAGGPYEQYF.

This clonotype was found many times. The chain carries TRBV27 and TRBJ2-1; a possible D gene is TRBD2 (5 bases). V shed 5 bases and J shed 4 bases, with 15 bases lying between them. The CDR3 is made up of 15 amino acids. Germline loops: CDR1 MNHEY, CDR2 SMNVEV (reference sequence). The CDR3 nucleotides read TGTGCCAGCAGTATAAGCCCGACGGGATACAATGAGCAGTTCTTC. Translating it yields CASSISPTGYNEQFF.

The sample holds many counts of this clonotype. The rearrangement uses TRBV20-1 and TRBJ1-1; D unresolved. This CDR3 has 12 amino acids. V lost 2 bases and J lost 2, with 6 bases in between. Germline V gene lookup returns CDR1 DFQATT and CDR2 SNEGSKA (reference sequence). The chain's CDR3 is CSARQPNTEAFF. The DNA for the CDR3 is TGCAGTGCTAGACAGCCTAACACTGAAGCTTTCTTT.

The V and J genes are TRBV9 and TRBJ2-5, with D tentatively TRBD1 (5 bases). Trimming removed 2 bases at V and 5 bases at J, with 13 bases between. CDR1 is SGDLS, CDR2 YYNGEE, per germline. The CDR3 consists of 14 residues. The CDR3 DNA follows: TGTGCCAGCAGCGTTGTAAGGGGCTGGGAGACCCAGTACTTC. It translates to CASSVVRGWETQYF.

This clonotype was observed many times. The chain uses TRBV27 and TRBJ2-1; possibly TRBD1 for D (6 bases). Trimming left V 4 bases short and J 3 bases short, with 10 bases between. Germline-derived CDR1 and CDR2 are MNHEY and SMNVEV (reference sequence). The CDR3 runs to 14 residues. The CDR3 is CASSSSGVYNEQFF. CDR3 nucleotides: TGTGCCAGCAGTTCGTCAGGGGTCTACAATGAGCAGTTCTTC.

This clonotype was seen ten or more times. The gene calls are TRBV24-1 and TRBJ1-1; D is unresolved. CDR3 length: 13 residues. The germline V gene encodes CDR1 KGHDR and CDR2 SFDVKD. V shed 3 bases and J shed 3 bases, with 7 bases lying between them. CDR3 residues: CATSDGSDTEAFF. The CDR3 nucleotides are TGTGCCACCAGTGATGGGTCGGACACTGAAGCTTTCTTT.

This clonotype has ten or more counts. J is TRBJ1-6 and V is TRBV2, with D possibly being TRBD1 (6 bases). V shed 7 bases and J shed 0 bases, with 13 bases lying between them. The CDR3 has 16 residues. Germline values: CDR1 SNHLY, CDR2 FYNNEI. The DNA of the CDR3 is TGTGCCAGCACCCCTCAGGGGAGCTCCTATAATTCACCCCTCCACTTT. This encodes CASTPQGSSYNSPLHF.

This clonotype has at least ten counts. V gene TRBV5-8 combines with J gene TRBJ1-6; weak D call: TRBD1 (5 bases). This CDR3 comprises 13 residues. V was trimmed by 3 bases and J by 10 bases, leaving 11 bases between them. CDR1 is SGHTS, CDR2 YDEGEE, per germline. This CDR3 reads CASSWGGRSPLHF. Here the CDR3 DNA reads TGTGCCAGCAGCTGGGGGGGTCGATCACCCCTCCACTTT. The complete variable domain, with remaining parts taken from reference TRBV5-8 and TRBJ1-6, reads EAGVTQSPTHLIKTRGQQATLRCSPISGHTSVYWYQQALGLGLQFLLWYDEGEERNRGNFPPRFSGRQFPNYSSELNVNALELEDSALYLCASSWGGRSPLHFGNGTRLTVT.

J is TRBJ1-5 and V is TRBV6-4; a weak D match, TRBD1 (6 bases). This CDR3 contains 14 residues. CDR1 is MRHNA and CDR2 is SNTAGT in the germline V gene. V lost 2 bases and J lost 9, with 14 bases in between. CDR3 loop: CASSDHRDELPQHF. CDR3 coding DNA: TGTGCCAGCAGTGACCACAGGGATGAGTTGCCCCAGCATTTT.

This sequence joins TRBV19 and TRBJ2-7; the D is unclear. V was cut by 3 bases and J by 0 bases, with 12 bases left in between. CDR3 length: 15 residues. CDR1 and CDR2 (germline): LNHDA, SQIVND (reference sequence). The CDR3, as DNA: TGTGCCAGTAGTATGGTGGGATCAAGCTCCTACGAGCAGTACTTC. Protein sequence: CASSMVGSSSYEQYF.

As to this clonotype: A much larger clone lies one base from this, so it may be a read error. The CDR3 DNA sequence: TGTGCCAGCAGCTTAGTAGTAGGGGTGAGTCAGCCCCAGCATTTT. Translation: CASSLVVGVSQPQHF. The chain is built from TRBV7-2 and TRBJ1-5; D may be TRBD1 (5 bases). Between the trimmed V and J ends, which lost 1 base and 6 bases, there was a span of 13 bases. Germline V gene sequence: CDR1 SGHTA, CDR2 FQGNSA. There are 15 residues in the CDR3. The full variable domain, completed using reference TRBV7-2 and TRBJ1-5, is GAGVSQSPSNKVTEKGKDVELRCDPISGHTALYWYRQSLGQGLEFLIYFQGNSAPDKSGLPSDRFSAERTGGSVSTLTIQRTQQEDSAVYLCASSLVVGVSQPQHFGDGTRLSIL.